Listed here are 15 T cell receptor beta chains from one sample, sequenced in a study of blood T cell repertoires in COVID-19. Measured with immunoSEQ multiplex PCR; TCRdb has only the in-frame clones, and not every one. Here the sample spans 150,000 to 200,000 clones, about 81% being singletons. What was sequenced was peripheral blood. The receptors stem from a human donor in a cohort sampled during active COVID-19.

The V and J genes are TRBV21-1 and TRBJ2-3; TRBD2, the table's D call, lacks a check against the DNA. TRBV21-1 is a pseudogene locus. This CDR3 is built from 16 residues. The chain's CDR3 is CASSKGSGRVADTQYF. In DNA form, the CDR3 reads TGTGCCAGCAGCAAAGGGAGCGGGAGGGTGGCAGATACGCAGTATTTT.

A single count supports this clone. The chain employs TRBV19 and TRBJ2-7, with 8 positions matching TRBD1. Per germline, CDR1 LNHDA and CDR2 SQIVND (reference sequence). The junction had 5 bases not matched to a gene; V was cut back by 6 bases and J by 1 base. The length of the CDR3 is 14 residues. CDR3 loop: CASSYGQGSYEQYF. In DNA form, the CDR3 reads TGTGCCAGTAGCTATGGACAGGGTTCCTACGAGCAGTACTTC.

This clone appeared a single time. The chain is built from TRBV30 and TRBJ2-1; D is possibly TRBD2 (6 bases). V lost 5 bases and J 4 bases, leaving 15 bases between the germline ends. The germline V gene has CDR1 GTSNPN and CDR2 SVGIG (reference sequence). This CDR3 is 14 amino acids long. The CDR3: CAWRGKERYNEQFF. As DNA, the CDR3 is TGTGCCTGGCGGGGGAAAGAGAGGTACAATGAGCAGTTCTTC.

The chain is built from TRBV6-1 and TRBJ2-1; a possible D gene is TRBD2 (6 bases). The CDR3 is made up of 17 amino acids. Trimming left V 2 bases short and J 4 bases short, with 18 bases between. The germline V gene has CDR1 MNHNS and CDR2 SASEGT. CDR3 loop: CASSEWSGVSTYNEQFF. The CDR3 region has the DNA TGTGCCAGCAGTGAATGGTCGGGGGTTAGCACTTACAATGAGCAGTTCTTC.

V is TRBV6-2 or TRBV6-3 and J is TRBJ1-3, with D uncertain. With 4 bases removed from V and 1 base from J, the gap between germline ends came to 5 bases. The CDR3 length is 13 residues. Germline V gives CDR1 MNHEY, CDR2 SVGEGT. For the CDR3, the DNA is TGTGCCAGCAGTTTGAGTTCTGGAAACACCATATATTTT. Its translation is CASSLSSGNTIYF.

This chain links TRBV7-2 with TRBJ1-1; weak D call: TRBD1 (6 bases). Trimming shortened V by 0 bases and J by 5 bases, and 10 bases separated the two germline ends. Germline assignment: CDR1 SGHTA and CDR2 FQGNSA. The length of the CDR3 is 14 residues. CDR3 nucleotide sequence: TGTGCCAGCAGCTTAGCAGGGGGTAGTACTGAAGCTTTCTTT. This translates into CASSLAGGSTEAFF.

This clone was recorded once. The rearrangement links TRBV21-1 to TRBJ1-1; the D call of TRBD1 is as the table states it, not checked on the DNA. TRBV21-1 is noted as a pseudogene. This CDR3 has 18 amino acids. The chain's CDR3 is CASSKANRRGQPNTEAFF. Written as DNA, the CDR3 is TGTGCCAGCAGCAAAGCAAACCGCCGGGGACAGCCGAACACTGAAGCTTTCTTT.

This chain links TRBV7-2 with TRBJ2-7; 9 bases map to TRBD2. This CDR3 comprises 14 residues. CDR1 is SGHTA, CDR2 FQGNSA, per germline. V was clipped by 5 bases and J by 4 bases; unmatched bases: 6. CDR3 in amino acids: CASSRAREGYEQYF. The CDR3 nucleotides are TGTGCCAGCAGCCGTGCGCGGGAGGGGTACGAGCAGTACTTC.

The gene calls are TRBV15 and TRBJ1-3, with a tentative D call TRBD1 (5 bases). The CDR3 has 15 residues. Per germline, CDR1 LNHNV and CDR2 YYDKDF (reference sequence). V gave up 7 bases and J gave up 8 bases, with 21 bases separating them. CDR3 sequence: CATTPTRTPRDTIYF. The CDR3 DNA sequence: TGTGCCACCACCCCAACTCGGACCCCCAGGGACACCATATATTTT.

The sample holds one count of this clone. The chain carries TRBV10-2 and TRBJ2-7; TRBD1 matches 7 bases. V was pared by 4 bases and J by 2 bases, with 5 bases of the junction left unmatched. This CDR3 spans 14 amino acids. Germline-derived CDR1 and CDR2 are WSHSY and SAAADI. CDR3 protein: CASSGGQEAYEQYF. The CDR3 DNA is TGCGCCAGCAGTGGCGGACAGGAAGCCTACGAGCAGTACTTC.

Turning to this clone: In the same sample, other DNA sequences code for this CDR3. The V and J genes are TRBV12-3 or TRBV12-4 and TRBJ2-1; D remains ambiguous. The V end lost 5 bases, the J end lost 7 bases, and 9 bases lay between the germline ends. This CDR3 is 12 amino acids long. In DNA form, the CDR3 reads TGTGCCAGCAGTCCTACTGCTAATGAGCAGTTCTTC. This sequence encodes CASSPTANEQFF.

The chain links TRBV29-1 to TRBJ2-7; 12 bases agree with TRBD1. The CDR3 extends over 13 amino acids. Per germline, CDR1 SQVTM and CDR2 ANQGSEA. After removal of 7 bases from V and 6 bases from J, the junction contained 7 bases not matched to a gene. For the CDR3, the DNA is TGCAGCGCTACCGGGACAGGGGGCGCCGAGCAGTACTTC. Translation gives CSATGTGGAEQYF.

The chain couples TRBV7-2 to TRBJ2-1; the D gene is possibly TRBD2 (5 bases). The CDR3 consists of 16 residues. Trimming shortened V by 2 bases and J by 1 base, and 12 bases separated the two germline ends. Germline CDR1 and CDR2: SGHTA and FQGNSA. DNA of the CDR3: TGTGCCAGCAGCTTACGGGATCCGAGGTCCTACAATGAGCAGTTCTTC. The encoded protein is CASSLRDPRSYNEQFF.

The V call is TRBV4-1, the J call TRBJ1-1, with TRBD1 matching 7 bases. The CDR3 runs 14 residues. Germline V gene lookup returns CDR1 MGHRA and CDR2 YSYEKL. The V segment lost 4 bases and the J segment 6 bases; nucleotides outside the gene matches: 8. Here the CDR3 reads CASSPLGRGSEAFF. The CDR3 DNA reads TGCGCCAGCAGCCCTTTAGGCAGGGGGTCTGAAGCTTTCTTT.

The chain is built from TRBV5-1 and TRBJ2-2; possible D gene TRBD2, 5 bases. CDR3 length equals 14 residues. Per the germline V gene, CDR1 is SGHRS and CDR2 is YFSETQ. V lost 5 bases, J lost 2 bases, and 10 bases lay in between. The chain's CDR3 is CASRTGLNTGELFF. Here the CDR3 DNA reads TGCGCCAGCAGAACCGGACTTAACACCGGGGAGCTGTTTTTT. The variable domain in full, completed from reference TRBV5-1 and TRBJ2-2, reads KAGVTQTPRYLIKTRGQQVTLSCSPISGHRSVSWYQQTPGQGLQFLFEYFSETQRNKGNFPGRFSGRQFSNSRSEMNVSTLELGDSALYLCASRTGLNTGELFFGEGSRLTVL.